This T cell receptor (beta chain) comes out of a study of chronic HIV infection and antiretroviral therapy. One entry per CDR3 protein, called by TCRdb with MiXCR from the 5' RACE reads. The table includes 45,000 to 60,000 distinct CDR3 sequences, approximately 19% detected once. Germline lookup yields CDR1 MDHEN and CDR2 SYDVKM. Trimming shortened V by 5 bases and J by 8 bases, and 25 bases separated the two germline ends. The length of the CDR3 is 17 residues. The sample taken for sequencing was peripheral blood. This sequence was found in an adult who had HIV and had not received antiretroviral therapy, or was an uninfected healthy control (not recorded which). The chain links TRBV28 to TRBJ2-4; D might be TRBD1 (5 bases). The CDR3 loop reads CASSPSGEGALGYIQYF. CDR3 in DNA: TGTGCCAGCAGTCCCTCAGGTGAAGGGGCGCTCGGGTACATTCAGTACTTC.